This TCR beta chain is drawn from a study of T cell responses to AZD1222 COVID-19 vaccine. Comment on this clone: Its antigen is still unknown.

Repertoires were generated with immunoSEQ multiplex PCR, while TCRdb's copy carries only in-frame clones and drops some. The sample has 150,000 to 200,000 clones, 70% to 90% seen once. The length of the CDR3 is 11 residues. V lost 2 bases to trimming and J lost 3 bases, with 4 bases between them. Per the germline V gene, CDR1 is GTSNPN and CDR2 is SVGIG (reference sequence). Findings and caveats of the study: Spike-specific TCRs gained breadth and depth after people received two AZD1222 doses. Baseline serology detected seropositivity in only six AZD1222 recipients.

This rearrangement joins TRBV30 to TRBJ2-5; no definite D call. This TCR came from an adult in good health. The sequences come from peripheral blood, collected on day 0 of AZD1222 vaccination. In DNA form, the CDR3 reads TGTGCCTGGAGTCCTAAAGAGACCCAGTACTTC. It yields the protein CAWSPKETQYF.